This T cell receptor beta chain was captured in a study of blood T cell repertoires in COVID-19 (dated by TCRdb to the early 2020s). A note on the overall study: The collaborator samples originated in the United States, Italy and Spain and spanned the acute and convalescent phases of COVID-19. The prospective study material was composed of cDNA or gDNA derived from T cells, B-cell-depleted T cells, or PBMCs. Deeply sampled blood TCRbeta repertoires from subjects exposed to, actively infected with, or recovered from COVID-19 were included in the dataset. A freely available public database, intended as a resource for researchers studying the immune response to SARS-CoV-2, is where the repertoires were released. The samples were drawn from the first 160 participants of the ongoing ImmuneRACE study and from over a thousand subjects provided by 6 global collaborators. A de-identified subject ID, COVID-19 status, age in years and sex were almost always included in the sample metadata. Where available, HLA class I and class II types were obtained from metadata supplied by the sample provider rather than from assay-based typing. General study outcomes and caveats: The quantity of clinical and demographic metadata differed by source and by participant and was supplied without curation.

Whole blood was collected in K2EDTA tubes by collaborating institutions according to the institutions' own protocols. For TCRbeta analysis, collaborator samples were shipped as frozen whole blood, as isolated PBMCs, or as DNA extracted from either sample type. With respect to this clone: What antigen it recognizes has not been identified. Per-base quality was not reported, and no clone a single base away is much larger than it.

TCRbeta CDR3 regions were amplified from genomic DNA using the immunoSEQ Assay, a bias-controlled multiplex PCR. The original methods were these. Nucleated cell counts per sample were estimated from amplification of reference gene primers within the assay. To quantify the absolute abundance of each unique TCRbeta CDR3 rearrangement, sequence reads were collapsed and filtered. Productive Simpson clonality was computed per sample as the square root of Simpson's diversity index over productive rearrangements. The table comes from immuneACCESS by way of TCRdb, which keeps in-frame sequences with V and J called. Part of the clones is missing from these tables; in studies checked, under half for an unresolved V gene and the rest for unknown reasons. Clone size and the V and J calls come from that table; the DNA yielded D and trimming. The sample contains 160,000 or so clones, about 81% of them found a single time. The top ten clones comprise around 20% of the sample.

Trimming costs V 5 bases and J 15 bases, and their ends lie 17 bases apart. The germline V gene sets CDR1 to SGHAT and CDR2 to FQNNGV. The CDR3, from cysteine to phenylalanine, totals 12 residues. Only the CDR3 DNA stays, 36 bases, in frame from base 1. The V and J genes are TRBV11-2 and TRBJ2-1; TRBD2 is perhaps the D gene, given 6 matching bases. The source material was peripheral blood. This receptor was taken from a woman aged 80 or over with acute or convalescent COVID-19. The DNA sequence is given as TGTGCCAGCAGCCAGCCTTTTGGGAGGCTGTTCTTC. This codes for CASSQPFGRLFF. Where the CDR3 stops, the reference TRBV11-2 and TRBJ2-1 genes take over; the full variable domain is EAGVAQSPRYKIIEKRQSVAFWCNPISGHATLYWYQQILGQGPKLLIQFQNNGVVDDSQLPKDRFSAERLKGVDSTLKIQPAKLEDSAVYLCASSQPFGRLFFGPGTRLTVL.